This record covers a single T cell receptor beta chain. In the PCR, 60 Vbeta and 13 Jbeta primers were used. Sequenced by immunoSEQ multiplex PCR; TCRdb stores in-frame clones only, minus some. The sample lists hundreds of thousands of clones; approximately 79% were seen once. This specimen comes from a study of cytomegalovirus exposure and HLA in healthy donors. Sequenced input: PBMCs. This TCR derives from a girl aged 2-9 years in good health and CMV-seronegative.

CDR3 protein: CASSSRQSGGETQYF. The CDR3, as DNA: TGTGCCAGCAGTTCTAGGCAGTCCGGCGGAGAGACCCAGTACTTC. V gene TRBV11-3 combines with J gene TRBJ2-5; D remains ambiguous. The V end was cut by 6 bases, the J end by 4 bases, with 18 bases between. This CDR3 is 15 amino acids long. CDR1 is SGHNT and CDR2 is YENEEA in the germline V gene.